The 6 T cell receptor beta chains below were found in one sample sequenced in a study of graft-versus-host responses after intestinal transplantation. Their cognate antigens are unknown. Only in-frame clones appear in the TCRdb table, and some are missing; sequencing was by immunoSEQ multiplex PCR. The table lists 95,000 to 150,000 clones, approximately 96% of them singletons, with around 3% in the top ten. The source material was unstimulated CD8+ T cells sorted from spleen or lymph node cells, sampled before intestinal transplant. These receptors all stem from a human donor who received an intestinal transplant.

The chain recombines TRBV7-9 with TRBJ1-1; no firm D call. V dropped 3 bases and J dropped 1 base, with 9 bases sitting between them. There are 14 residues in the CDR3. Germline CDR1 and CDR2: SEHNR and FQNEAQ (reference sequence). The CDR3 DNA reads as TGTGCCAGCAGCTTGCCCTCTAGGAACACTGAAGCTTTCTTT. As protein: CASSLPSRNTEAFF. The whole variable domain, remainder taken from reference TRBV7-9 and TRBJ1-1, is DTGVSQNPRHKITKRGQNVTFRCDPISEHNRLYWYRQTLGQGPEFLTYFQNEAQLEKSRLLSDRFSAERPKGSFSTLEIQRTEQGDSAMYLCASSLPSRNTEAFFGQGTRLTVV.

The chain links TRBV7-9 to TRBJ2-1; D call uncertain. V was cut by 2 bases and J by 0 bases, with 17 bases left in between. CDR3 size: 18 residues. Germline-derived CDR1 and CDR2 are SEHNR and FQNEAQ (reference sequence). Here the CDR3 DNA reads TGTGCCAGCAGCTTAAGGCACAAGGTTCCAAGCTCCTACAATGAGCAGTTCTTC. Protein product: CASSLRHKVPSSYNEQFF.

This clone came up once. V and J are TRBV7-8 and TRBJ1-5, with D maybe TRBD1 (5 bases). CDR1 is SGHVS and CDR2 is FQNEAQ in the germline V gene. The length of the CDR3 is 17 residues. V lost 7 bases to trimming and J lost 7 bases, with 26 bases between them. The CDR3 DNA is TGTGCCAGCACAAGCTTAACGGTTATCCAGGGAGGCCAGCCCCAGCATTTT. This gives the protein CASTSLTVIQGGQPQHF.

CDR3 in DNA: TGTGCCAGCAGCTCGGTCCCGAACACCGGGGAGCTGTTTTTT. The encoded protein is CASSSVPNTGELFF. V usage is TRBV5-6 and J usage is TRBJ2-2; the D is unclear. CDR1 and CDR2 from the germline V gene are SGHDT and YYEEEE. This CDR3 is 14 amino acids long. V lost 3 bases and J lost 0, with 6 bases in between.

The genes are TRBV27 and TRBJ2-1; no definite D call. Trimming removed 0 bases from V and 0 bases from J, with 9 bases in between. Germline lookup yields CDR1 MNHEY and CDR2 SMNVEV (reference sequence). There are 16 residues in the CDR3. CDR3 DNA: TGTGCCAGCAGTTTATCATTTAAACCCTCCTACAATGAGCAGTTCTTC. Protein product: CASSLSFKPSYNEQFF.

The J gene is TRBJ2-7, the V gene TRBV7-8; D perhaps matches TRBD2 (6 bases). Trimming stripped 1 base from V and 2 bases from J, with 9 bases between. The CDR3 runs 14 residues. CDR1 SGHVS and CDR2 FQNEAQ come from the germline V gene. CDR3 DNA: TGTGCCAGCAGCTTAGAGGCGGGACCCTACGAGCAGTACTTC. It yields the protein CASSLEAGPYEQYF.